These 27 T cell receptor beta chains came from one sample sequenced in a study of T cells in Graves' hyperthyroidism and ophthalmopathy. TCR beta CDR3 regions were amplified from RNA transcripts. The study used the HTBI primer set for a first-round RT-PCR of the TCR CDR3. TCRdb re-called the multiplex PCR reads with MiXCR, one entry per CDR3 protein. The sample shows 500,000 to 650,000 distinct CDR3 sequences, 14% of them seen only once. Material: blood. Source of these receptors: a woman in her forties with Graves' hyperthyroidism.

This clonotype was recorded many times. This sequence joins TRBV6-1 and TRBJ2-7; D is perhaps TRBD1 (5 bases). Between the trimmed V and J ends, which lost 1 base and 9 bases, there was a span of 10 bases. The CDR3 consists of 12 residues. CDR1 and CDR2 from the germline V gene are MNHNS and SASEGT. CDR3 bases: TGTGCCAGCAGTGAAGGTGTAAGGGGGCAGTACTTC. Translated: CASSEGVRGQYF.

This clonotype was found a few times. The chain couples TRBV15 to TRBJ1-1, with a possible D match to TRBD1 (6 bases). Looked up from germline, CDR1 is LNHNV and CDR2 is YYDKDF (reference sequence). This CDR3 has 12 amino acids. The germline V and J ends were trimmed by 0 bases and 8 bases, with 7 bases remaining between them. The CDR3 is CATSRDDREAFF. The DNA for the CDR3 is TGTGCCACCAGCAGAGACGACAGGGAAGCTTTCTTT.

This clonotype was counted ten times or more. The rearrangement links TRBV12-3 or TRBV12-4 to TRBJ1-1; tentative D call: TRBD1 (6 bases). There are 13 residues in the CDR3. The V and J ends lost 3 bases and 8 bases respectively, with 13 bases between them. The DNA of the CDR3 is TGTGCCAGCAGTTTCGGGGGGCAGGGAGAAGCTTTCTTT. It codes for CASSFGGQGEAFF.

About this clonotype: A much larger clone lies one base from this, so it may be a read error. The chain has TRBV12-3 or TRBV12-4 and TRBJ1-5; D perhaps matches TRBD1 (5 bases). CDR3 length: 16 residues. The V and J ends lost 1 base and 1 base respectively, with 11 bases between them. This CDR3 reads CASSLGLAGSNQPQHF. The CDR3 DNA reads as TGTGCCAGCAGTTTAGGTTTGGCAGGGAGCAATCAGCCCCAGCATTTT.

The CDR3, as DNA: TGCGCCAGCAGCCTGATAACGAGGGGGGGTGAAAATGAGCAGTTCTTC. Protein: CASSLITRGGENEQFF. The V and J genes are TRBV4-1 and TRBJ2-1, with a tentative D call TRBD2 (7 bases). From germline, CDR1 is MGHRA and CDR2 YSYEKL. Trimming stripped 4 bases from V and 7 bases from J, with 20 bases between. CDR3 length: 16 amino acids.

The chain links TRBV19 to TRBJ2-2; D not resolved. V was shortened by 3 bases and J by 7 bases, with 9 bases between the two germline ends. CDR3 size: 13 residues. Germline CDR1 and CDR2: LNHDA and SQIVND (reference sequence). This CDR3 reads CASSIAGGGELFF. CDR3 DNA sequence: TGTGCCAGTAGTATTGCAGGTGGCGGGGAGCTGTTTTTT. Full variable domain (rest looked up from reference TRBV19 and TRBJ2-2): DGGITQSPKYLFRKEGQNVTLSCEQNLNHDAMYWYRQDPGQGLRLIYYSQIVNDFQKGDIAEGYSVSREKKESFPLTVTSAQKNPTAFYLCASSIAGGGELFFGEGSRLTVL.

Details on this clonotype: One base away lies a much larger clone, so this may be a sequencing read error. V gene TRBV12-3 or TRBV12-4 combines with J gene TRBJ2-3; 15 bases line up with TRBD2. The CDR3 consists of 18 residues. V lost 2 bases to trimming and J lost 7 bases; unmatched junction nucleotides: 10. The CDR3 coding sequence is TGTGCCAGCAGTTTACAGGGGACTAGCGGGAGGTTATCAAATACGCAGTATTTT. It encodes CASSLQGTSGRLSNTQYF.

This clonotype was seen many times. This rearrangement joins TRBV28 to TRBJ1-2; D perhaps matches TRBD1 (5 bases). CDR3 length equals 12 residues. The V end lost 9 bases, the J end lost 4 bases, and 12 bases lay between the germline ends. CDR1 MDHEN and CDR2 SYDVKM come from the germline V gene. The CDR3 DNA follows: TGTGCCAGTGGGCAGGGTACCTATGGCTACACCTTC. Protein: CASGQGTYGYTF.

This clonotype appeared a few times. The chain is built from TRBV29-1 and TRBJ2-1, with D perhaps TRBD2 (5 bases). Germline CDR1 SQVTM, CDR2 ANQGSEA. Trimming cost V 6 bases and J 4 bases, with 22 bases left between them. CDR3 length: 16 amino acids. This CDR3 is CSVDGVLEAVYNEQFF. The CDR3 DNA sequence: TGCAGCGTCGATGGGGTACTAGAGGCGGTTTACAATGAGCAGTTCTTC.

The chain employs TRBV18 and TRBJ2-5; the match to TRBD2 covers 7 bases. The V gene's germline CDR1 is KGHSH and CDR2 LQKENI. This CDR3 spans 14 amino acids. Germline trimming cut 3 bases from V and 9 bases from J; bases unmatched to any gene: 10. CDR3 sequence reads: CASSPNQGGEAQYF. CDR3 nucleotide sequence: TGTGCCAGCTCACCTAACCAGGGAGGGGAGGCCCAGTACTTC.

Ten or more counts support this clonotype. The gene calls are TRBV6-2 or TRBV6-3 and TRBJ2-7, with D tentatively TRBD1 (5 bases). V was cut by 6 bases and J by 2 bases, with 14 bases left in between. The CDR3 contains 14 residues. CDR1 MNHEY and CDR2 SVGEGT come from the germline V gene. CDR3 protein: CASSRRQPPYEQYF. The CDR3, as DNA: TGTGCCAGCAGCCGCCGACAGCCGCCCTACGAGCAGTACTTC.

This clonotype was detected ten times or more. V gene TRBV28 combines with J gene TRBJ2-7; 11 bases are shared with TRBD1. The V segment lost 5 bases and the J segment 4 bases; nucleotides outside the gene matches: 7. CDR3 size: 15 residues. The germline V gene has CDR1 MDHEN and CDR2 SYDVKM. The CDR3 coding sequence is TGTGCCAGCAGTACCCCGGACAGGGGGCAATACGAGCAGTACTTC. It codes for CASSTPDRGQYEQYF.

This chain links TRBV12-3 or TRBV12-4 with TRBJ2-1; weak D call: TRBD2 (5 bases). V lost 3 bases to trimming and J lost 6 bases, with 15 bases between them. The CDR3 extends over 15 amino acids. The CDR3 spells CASSLATMGFNEQFF. In DNA, the CDR3 is TGTGCCAGCAGTTTGGCGACTATGGGCTTCAATGAGCAGTTCTTC.

This clonotype was counted a few times. The chain recombines TRBV18 with TRBJ2-7; D is possibly TRBD2 (5 bases). CDR3 length: 13 amino acids. V dropped 2 bases and J dropped 3 bases, with 8 bases sitting between them. Germline assignment: CDR1 KGHSH and CDR2 LQKENI. CDR3 region: CASSPGGFYEQYF. In DNA form, the CDR3 reads TGTGCCAGCTCACCAGGCGGGTTCTACGAGCAGTACTTC.

This clonotype came up many times. CDR3 amino acids: CASSLNRGPTDTQYF. The DNA for the CDR3 is TGTGCCAGCAGTTTAAACAGGGGGCCCACAGATACGCAGTATTTT. The V call is TRBV27, the J call TRBJ2-3, with 9 bases aligning to TRBD1. Losses at the gene ends were 2 bases for V and 2 bases for J; bases not matched to a gene: 2. Germline V gene lookup returns CDR1 MNHEY and CDR2 SMNVEV (reference sequence). The CDR3 runs to 15 residues.

CDR3 protein: CASSVDLGRNEQFF. CDR3 bases: TGTGCCAGCAGCGTAGATCTTGGCAGGAATGAGCAGTTCTTC. V gene TRBV9 combines with J gene TRBJ2-1; D not certain. V gave up 0 bases and J gave up 7 bases, with 11 bases separating them. The CDR3 extends over 14 amino acids. CDR1 and CDR2 from the germline V gene are SGDLS and YYNGEE.

This clonotype was picked up a small number of times. The chain links TRBV9 to TRBJ2-1, with unresolved D. The V and J ends lost 1 base and 0 bases respectively, with 14 bases between them. Germline assignment: CDR1 SGDLS and CDR2 YYNGEE. The CDR3 runs to 17 residues. CDR3 bases: TGTGCCAGCAGCGTAACTTCTAGGTCGAGCTCCTACAATGAGCAGTTCTTC. It translates to CASSVTSRSSSYNEQFF.

On this clonotype: This clone may be a read error of a much larger clone one base away. CDR3 coding DNA: TGTGCCATCAGTTACTCGTCACTACACAATCAGCCCCAGCATTTT. It codes for CAISYSSLHNQPQHF. The chain is built from TRBV10-3 and TRBJ1-5, with D unclear. The CDR3 length is 15 residues. Trimming removed 5 bases from V and 3 bases from J, with 14 bases in between. The germline gives CDR1 ENHRY, CDR2 SYGVKD.

This clonotype was seen at least ten times. The gene calls are TRBV20-1 and TRBJ2-1; 11 nucleotides align to TRBD2. The V and J ends lost 1 base and 9 bases, in that order; junction bases with no gene match: 20. The CDR3 spans 19 residues. The germline V gene has CDR1 DFQATT and CDR2 SNEGSKA (reference sequence). CDR3 coding DNA: TGCAGTGCTAGAGCTACGGGGAATAGCGGGAGGGTCGTGTCCGCTGAGCAGTTCTTC. Amino acid sequence: CSARATGNSGRVVSAEQFF.

In its sample, this clonotype was seen a few times. Mismatch with germline at one junction end may stem from a read error. V is TRBV28 and J is TRBJ1-2; TRBD1 matches 9 bases. Looked up from germline, CDR1 is MDHEN and CDR2 is SYDVKM. The length of the CDR3 is 15 residues. The CDR3 bases are TGTGCCAGCAGTGACCTACAGGGGGCCTTCTATGGCTGCACCTTC. Its protein product is CASSDLQGAFYGCTF.

This clonotype has just a few counts. This chain uses TRBV7-9 with TRBJ1-1; D remains ambiguous. This CDR3 is 12 amino acids long. Germline CDR1 is SEHNR and CDR2 is FQNEAQ (reference sequence). Trimming pared 6 bases from V and 7 bases from J, leaving 12 bases between. The CDR3 here is CASRQQSHEAFF. CDR3 DNA sequence: TGTGCCAGCAGACAGCAAAGCCATGAAGCTTTCTTT.

On this clonotype itself: A much larger clone differs by one base, so this may be a read error. The chain combines TRBV6-1 with TRBJ2-1; TRBD2 aligns across 7 bases. Germline V gives CDR1 MNHNS, CDR2 SASEGT. Trimming cost V 7 bases and J 8 bases; bases outside gene matches: 14. This CDR3 contains 15 residues. CDR3 DNA: TGTGCCAGCAACGACCGGCGGGGGTGGGGCCATGAGCAGTTCTTC. Translation: CASNDRRGWGHEQFF.

V gene TRBV6-1 combines with J gene TRBJ1-6, with 7 bases identical to TRBD1. Germline lookup yields CDR1 MNHNS and CDR2 SASEGT. There are 13 residues in the CDR3. With V trimmed by 8 bases and J by 7 bases, 5 bases remained unmatched. The CDR3, as DNA: TGTGCCAGCCGACAGGGATTGAATTCACCCCTCCACTTT. This translates into CASRQGLNSPLHF.

This clonotype showed up many times. The chain is built from TRBV20-1 and TRBJ2-3; 12 positions agree with TRBD2. This CDR3 spans 16 amino acids. J gave up 3 bases and V 6 bases, and 10 bases lay outside the gene matches. Germline CDR1 and CDR2: DFQATT and SNEGSKA (reference sequence). CDR3 DNA: TGCAGTGCCATGGCTAGCGGGAGGGGATTAACAGATACGCAGTATTTT. This sequence encodes CSAMASGRGLTDTQYF.

This clonotype was seen ten or more times. This chain joins TRBV6-1 and TRBJ2-5; D gene unclear. CDR3 length: 10 residues. Trimming removed 9 bases from V and 5 bases from J, with 7 bases in between. Germline-derived CDR1 and CDR2 are MNHNS and SASEGT. The CDR3 here is CASVGETQYF. The CDR3 nucleotides read TGTGCCAGTGTAGGGGAGACCCAGTACTTC.

There are many counts of this clonotype. This rearrangement joins TRBV12-3 or TRBV12-4 to TRBJ1-2; D uncertain. The V gene lost 5 bases and the J gene lost 10 bases, with 14 bases spanning the gap. This CDR3 region has 12 residues. The CDR3 region is CASSPFDTSYTF. For the CDR3, the DNA is TGTGCCAGCAGTCCTTTCGACACGTCCTACACCTTC.

Ten or more counts support this clonotype. This chain joins TRBV7-9 and TRBJ2-3, with TRBD2 as a possible D gene (6 bases). Looked up from germline, CDR1 is SEHNR and CDR2 is FQNEAQ (reference sequence). The CDR3 contains 14 residues. Trimming shortened V by 5 bases and J by 4 bases, and 13 bases separated the two germline ends. Here the CDR3 reads CASSRGGVPDTQYF. DNA for the CDR3: TGTGCCAGCAGCAGAGGCGGGGTCCCAGATACGCAGTATTTT.